This T cell receptor (beta chain) was identified during a study of STAT5B mutations in CD4+ large granular lymphocyte leukemia (dated by TCRdb to between 2022 and 2023). General notes on the study: Among the healthy controls, the CDR3 'QG' motif was associated with a particular HLA allele. TCRbeta repertoires of CD4+ T-cell large granular lymphocyte leukemia patients were compared with those of healthy blood donors. Flow cytometry on FACSCanto II or FACSVerse confirmed that purified fractions exceeded 95% purity among lymphocytes.

Here is what the overall study found, with its caveats: Enrichment of TRBV06-family usage was observed among the top patient clones (8/27) relative to healthy controls (2/35). Main leukemic clonotypes were private to each patient, although around 24% of the main leukemic clonotypes were found at low frequency in the non-leukemic repertoires of other patients. Compared with healthy CD4+ repertoires, CD4-sorted patient repertoires appeared more clonal, and this difference remained even after the putative leukemic clones were removed. Data were not HLA-matched; higher clonality in CD4+ versus CD8+ T-LGLL could reflect the relatively small sample size.

The V and J ends are trimmed by 3 bases and 7 bases, leaving 13 bases between them. CDR1 SGHTA and CDR2 FQGNSA were looked up in the germline V gene. The CDR3 numbers 14 residues from cysteine through phenylalanine. Kept here is only the CDR3 DNA, which spans 42 bases and is read in frame from base 1. The healthy control group was made up of roughly 34 blood donors, and the Finnish Red Cross blood service supplied their buffy coats. All TCR-sequenced material derived from peripheral blood: patient blood samples and healthy donor buffy coats. Peripheral blood mononuclear cells were isolated by Ficoll-Hypaque gradient centrifugation. CD4+ cells were purified magnetically from the buffy coats of healthy controls. Genomic DNA was extracted with the Gentra Puregene Cell and Tissue kit and quantified on a Qubit 2.0 fluorometer. The immunoSEQ assay at survey resolution was applied to genomic DNA for sequencing of TCRbeta rearrangements. The authors' analysis ran thus. In the TCR sequencing data, the lowest productive clonotype frequency that could be detected was 2.59 x 10-5. Analyses included only productive TCRbeta rearrangements, meaning complete and in-frame sequences. The clonality of each sample was calculated as Simpson clonality in the immunoSEQ Analyzer version 3.0. Clones were grouped by frequency into very rare, small, medium, large (1-20%) or hyperexpanded (>20%) categories. Generation probabilities were estimated with OLGA 1.2.3, V-gene circos plots were generated with VDJtools, specificities were searched for in VDJdb, and CDR3 motifs were identified with GLIPH. TCRdb took over this immuneACCESS table, retaining in-frame rearrangements with V and J assigned. Such tables are incomplete; in checked studies, under half of the missing clones stem from an unresolved V gene, and the remainder is unexplained. Clone size and the V and J calls come from that table; the DNA yielded D and trimming. This sample comprises approximately 36,000 clones, about 81% of them detected only once. 0.55% of the sample is in the top ten clones.

Remarks on this clone: The antigen it binds to is not known. Within one base of it there is no much larger clone, and no base qualities were kept.

The chain is encoded by TRBV7-2 joined to TRBJ2-1, and possibly TRBD2, on 5 matching bases. The TCR comes from a human donor in good health. Sequenced input: CD4+ T cells from blood buffy coats. CDR3 sequence: CASSLGGSRNEQFF. The DNA sequence is as follows: TGTGCCAGCAGCTTGGGTGGGAGTAGGAATGAGCAGTTCTTC.